The source of this T cell receptor beta chain is a study of graft-versus-host responses after intestinal transplantation. Whole-study context: Multivisceral, liver-intestinal, or isolated intestinal transplants were received by the recipients. Study-wide results and limits: Ileal or blood samples showed some GvH clones first, and such clones were also found in recipient marrow.

Measured with immunoSEQ multiplex PCR; TCRdb has only the in-frame clones, and not every one. This sample yields 45,000 to 65,000 clones, of which 94% are seen a single time; roughly 0.4% belongs to the top ten. As for this clone: Its antigen remains unidentified.

The CDR3 has 12 amino acids. The rearrangement joins TRBV21-1 to TRBJ1-1; TRBD1, the table's D call, was not compared with the DNA. TRBV21-1 is an annotated pseudogene. The sequence was obtained from a human donor who was the organ donor for an intestinal transplant. Sequencing was performed on unstimulated CD4+ T cells sorted from spleen or lymph node cells, taken before transplant. CDR3 sequence (DNA): TGTGCCAGCAGCAAACAGGACACTGAAGCTTTCTTT. This sequence encodes CASSKQDTEAFF.